This T cell receptor (beta chain) was sequenced in a study of blood T cell repertoires in COVID-19. Authors' data handling: Reference gene primers were amplified, and this amplification served to estimate nucleated cell counts. TCRdb's table, derived via immunoSEQ multiplex PCR, lists solely in-frame clones and lacks some. D and trimming were read from the DNA, whereas the V and J calls and clone size are those reported in that table. The data show roughly 100,000 clones, about 92% seen once. V lost 3 bases and J lost 0, with 9 bases in between. Germline V gene data show CDR1 as MNHEY and CDR2 as SMNVEV (reference sequence). The CDR3 totals 14 residues.

This clonotype was obtained from a man aged 50-59 years with active COVID-19. This chain joins TRBV27 and TRBJ2-7, with a weak D call TRBD2 (6 bases). Input material: peripheral blood. Written as DNA, the CDR3 is TGTGCCAGCAGTTTGGTAGCGGACTCCTACGAGCAGTACTTC. Translating gives CASSLVADSYEQYF.